This TCR beta chain appears in the sequencing data of a study of shared clonotypes between healthy human individuals. Study observations and caveats: Generally, estimated richness proved larger in naive subsets than it did in memory subsets.

Germline V lookup: CDR1 LNHDA, CDR2 SQIVND (reference sequence). Trimming shortened V by 8 bases and J by 0 bases, and 7 bases separated the two germline ends. The CDR3 totals 12 residues. A note on this clone: No antigen is known for it.

Researchers ran the assay at a deep level. The input for sorted-subset replicate PCRs was around 200 ng DNA, 25,000 to 35,000 T cell genomes. Here immunoSEQ multiplex PCR was the method, and the copy in TCRdb shows in-frame clones only, minus some. The table shows approximately 2,000,000 clones, with less than 95% occurring only once. The sample was naive CD4+ T cells from PBMCs. Subset noted: CD45RA+ positively selected. The chain has TRBV19 and TRBJ1-1; no firm D call. The origin of this receptor is a man between 18 and 29 years old in good health. Some clones in this sample may be carry-over from other donors' samples. The CDR3 spells CASSNLNTEAFF. In DNA form, the CDR3 reads TGTGCCAGTTCTAACTTGAACACTGAAGCTTTCTTT. The whole variable domain, remainder taken from reference TRBV19 and TRBJ1-1, is DGGITQSPKYLFRKEGQNVTLSCEQNLNHDAMYWYRQDPGQGLRLIYYSQIVNDFQKGDIAEGYSVSREKKESFPLTVTSAQKNPTAFYLCASSNLNTEAFFGQGTRLTVV.